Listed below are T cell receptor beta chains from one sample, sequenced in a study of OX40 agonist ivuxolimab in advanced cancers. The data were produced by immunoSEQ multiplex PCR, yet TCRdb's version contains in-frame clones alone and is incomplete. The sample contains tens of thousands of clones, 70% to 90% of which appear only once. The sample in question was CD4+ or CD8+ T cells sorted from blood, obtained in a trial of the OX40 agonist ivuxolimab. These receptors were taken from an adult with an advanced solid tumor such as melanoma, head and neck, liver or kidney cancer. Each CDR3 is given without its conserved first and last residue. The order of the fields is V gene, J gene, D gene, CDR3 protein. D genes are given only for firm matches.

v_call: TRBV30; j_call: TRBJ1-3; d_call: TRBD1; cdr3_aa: AWRGIGTAIGIDTIY
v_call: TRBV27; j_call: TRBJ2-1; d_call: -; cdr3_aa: ASSFAPPGNNEQF
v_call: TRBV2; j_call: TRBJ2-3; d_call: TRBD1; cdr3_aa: ASSPDRSLFGTDTQY
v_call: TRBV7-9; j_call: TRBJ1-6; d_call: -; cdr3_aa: ASSLELSYSPLH
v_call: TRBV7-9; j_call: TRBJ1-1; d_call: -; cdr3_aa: ASSPDDLNTEAF
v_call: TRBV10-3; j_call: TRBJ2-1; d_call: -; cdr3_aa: AINAGPWDEQF
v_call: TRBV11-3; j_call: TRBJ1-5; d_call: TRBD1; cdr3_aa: ASSQDRVSSQPQH
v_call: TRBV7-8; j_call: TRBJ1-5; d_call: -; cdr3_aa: ASSGGNSNQPQH
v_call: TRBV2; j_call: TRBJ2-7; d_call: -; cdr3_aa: ASSEALVAEQY
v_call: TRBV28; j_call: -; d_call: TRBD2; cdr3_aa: ASSPRLAGGPYFYEQY